This entry lists 8 T cell receptor beta chains sequenced from one sample in a study of blood T cell repertoires in COVID-19 (TCRdb year 2020). Library generation was performed with the immunoSEQ multiplex PCR assay. TCRdb carries this immuneACCESS record with in-frame sequences only. Its versions omit some clonotypes, under half of them owing to an unresolved V gene in the studies checked, with the rest unexplained. Present in this sample are roughly 120,000 clones, around 78% of which were seen just once. 15% to 20% of the sample lies in the top ten. The sequenced sample was peripheral blood. All receptors come from a woman aged 55 to 70 with acute or convalescent COVID-19.

The chain employs TRBV7-8 and TRBJ2-5; D is ambiguous. Germline assignment: CDR1 SGHVS and CDR2 FQNEAQ. V lost 5 bases and J 4 bases, leaving 5 bases between the germline ends. CDR3 length: 11 residues. The CDR3 loop reads CASSPRETQYF. The CDR3, as DNA: TGTGCCAGCAGCCCCAGAGAGACCCAGTACTTC.

Regarding this clone: Other DNA sequences of this sample code for an identical CDR3. The gene calls are TRBV28 and TRBJ1-1, with D unclear. The ends were cut back, 3 bases at V and 3 bases at J, with 5 bases in the middle. The CDR3 contains 12 residues. The germline gives CDR1 MDHEN, CDR2 SYDVKM. The CDR3 spells CASSLRDTEAFF. CDR3 nucleotides: TGTGCCAGCAGTTTGAGGGACACTGAAGCTTTCTTT.

This chain connects TRBV5-1 to TRBJ1-1; 9 bases align to TRBD1. CDR3 length: 15 amino acids. V trimming: 4 bases; J trimming: 1 base; junction bases outside the gene matches: 5. Germline V gene lookup returns CDR1 SGHRS and CDR2 YFSETQ. In DNA, the CDR3 is TGCGCCAGCAGCCCCCGGACAGGGGAGAACACTGAAGCTTTCTTT. This gives the protein CASSPRTGENTEAFF.

The chain couples TRBV10-3 to TRBJ2-3, with D perhaps TRBD2 (5 bases). Germline values: CDR1 ENHRY, CDR2 SYGVKD. The CDR3 runs 14 residues. Trimming took off 6 bases at V and 2 bases at J, with 12 bases between the two ends. The CDR3: CAIRERRATDTQYF. The CDR3 DNA reads TGTGCCATCAGGGAGCGGCGGGCCACAGATACGCAGTATTTT.

This rearrangement joins TRBV7-9 to TRBJ2-2; weak D call: TRBD1 (5 bases). V lost 2 bases and J lost 3, with 10 bases in between. The V gene's germline CDR1 is SEHNR and CDR2 FQNEAQ (reference sequence). CDR3 length: 15 residues. The CDR3 spells CASSLTQGYTGELFF. DNA for the CDR3: TGTGCCAGCAGCTTAACCCAGGGTTACACCGGGGAGCTGTTTTTT. Together with reference TRBV7-9 and TRBJ2-2, the CDR3 gives the full variable domain: DTGVSQNPRHKITKRGQNVTFRCDPISEHNRLYWYRQTLGQGPEFLTYFQNEAQLEKSRLLSDRFSAERPKGSFSTLEIQRTEQGDSAMYLCASSLTQGYTGELFFGEGSRLTVL.

The table lists this clone with a count of one. The rearrangement links TRBV25-1 to TRBJ2-7; weak D call: TRBD1 (6 bases). The germline V and J ends were trimmed by 3 bases and 2 bases, with 8 bases remaining between them. Germline V gene lookup returns CDR1 MGHDK and CDR2 SYGVNS. The CDR3 runs 13 residues. The CDR3 protein is CASSEWDTYEQYF. CDR3 nucleotides: TGTGCCAGCAGTGAGTGGGACACCTACGAGCAGTACTTC.

This rearrangement joins TRBV9 to TRBJ2-1, with a weak D call TRBD2 (6 bases). The V gene lost 4 bases and the J gene lost 6 bases, with 17 bases spanning the gap. The V gene's germline CDR1 is SGDLS and CDR2 YYNGEE. The length of the CDR3 is 15 residues. The CDR3 nucleotides are TGTGCCAGCAGCTCGACTAGGGTAGGGAGCAATGAGCAGTTCTTC. Translated: CASSSTRVGSNEQFF.

The chain has TRBV6-2 or TRBV6-3 and TRBJ1-1; D is uncertain. The V gene lost 4 bases and the J gene lost 6 bases, with 12 bases spanning the gap. Germline V CDR1 and CDR2: MNHEY, SVGEGT. This CDR3 comprises 13 residues. The CDR3 DNA follows: TGTGCCAGCAGTTTTCTAGAGGGAGCTGAAGCTTTCTTT. Amino acid sequence: CASSFLEGAEAFF.